This T cell receptor (beta chain) was identified during a study of shared clonotypes between healthy human individuals. General study results and limits: The sharing of about 5% of naive CD4 clonotypes was seen across a few donors. Since donors were few, the genetic and exposure-history diversity represented was limited.

This clone has a single count. Its specificity is unknown. Sequencing was performed with immunoSEQ multiplex PCR; in TCRdb, only in-frame clones are kept and a portion is missing. The data contain 100,000 to 120,000 clones, 55% to 70% of them singletons. This CDR3 region has 12 residues. Germline V gene lookup returns CDR1 MRHNA and CDR2 SNTAGT. V was pared by 4 bases and J by 8 bases, with 11 bases between. The rearrangement links TRBV6-4 to TRBJ1-2; D remains ambiguous. The TCR comes from a woman aged 30 to 39 in good health. Sequenced input: memory CD8+ T cells sorted from blood. Subset indicated: CD45RO+ cells pooled with CCR7-negative TemRA cells. The CDR3 nucleotides are TGTGCCAGCAGTGCCCCGACGGGGGGCTACACCTTC. This gives the protein CASSAPTGGYTF.